A selection of T cell receptor beta chains follows, all from one sample in a study of cytomegalovirus exposure and HLA in healthy donors. The table came from immunoSEQ multiplex PCR; TCRdb's copy has only in-frame clones and leaves some out. The table includes tens of thousands of clones, around 94% detected once. The sample comprised PBMCs. These TCRs come from a man younger than 35 in good health and CMV-seronegative. Both conserved end residues are part of each CDR3. Each record gives: clone size, D gene, V gene, J gene, CDR3 DNA, CDR3 protein. D genes are given only for firm matches. Not all rows give a size; the values are once, few, many and, for expanded clones, a class.

.,TRBD2,TRBV7-8,TRBJ2-1,TGTGCCAGCAGCTCAAGGGCTAGCGGATACAATGAGCAGTTCTTC,CASSSRASGYNEQFF
medium-sized,TRBD1,TRBV2,TRBJ2-7,TGTGCCAGCAGGTCACAGGGGGAGCAGTACTTC,CASRSQGEQYF
once,.,TRBV11-1,TRBJ2-6,TGTGCCAGCAGCTTAAAGTTCCCCTCTCTAGCTGGGGCCAACGTCCTGACTTTC,CASSLKFPSLAGANVLTF
.,TRBD2,TRBV19,TRBJ2-1,TGTGCCAGTACTCCCGGGACTAGCATATGGGGGAATGAGCAGTTCTTC,CASTPGTSIWGNEQFF
.,.,TRBV7-2,TRBJ2-1,TGTGCCAGCAGCTTAGCGGGGACTGCAGGCGATGAGCAGTTCTTC,CASSLAGTAGDEQFF
.,TRBD2,TRBV11-3,TRBJ2-1,TGTGCCAGCAGCACCTTTAGCGGGAGGGACTACAATGAGCAGTTCTTC,CASSTFSGRDYNEQFF
.,.,TRBV20-1,TRBJ2-1,TGCAGTGCTAGCCTAGACAATGAGCAGTTCTTC,CSASLDNEQFF
.,TRBD2,TRBV5-4,TRBJ2-7,TGTGCCAGCAGCTTGGTGGCGGGACTACCCACCTACGAGCAGTACTTC,CASSLVAGLPTYEQYF
once,.,TRBV29-1,TRBJ1-2,TGCAGCGCTAGGAGGGATCCTAACTATGGCTACACCTTC,CSARRDPNYGYTF
.,.,TRBV5-1,TRBJ2-2,TGCGCCAGCAGCTTGTATCTCGGGGAGCTGTTTTTT,CASSLYLGELFF
.,.,TRBV7-2,TRBJ2-2,TGTGCCAGCAGCTCCGACACCGGGGAGCTGTTTTTT,CASSSDTGELFF
.,.,TRBV9,TRBJ2-7,TGTGCCAGCAGCGTAGCTCTGGGACTGACCTACGAGCAGTACTTC,CASSVALGLTYEQYF
.,.,TRBV29-1,TRBJ2-1,TGCAGCGTTGAGGGCTTCCCCAACGAGCAGTTCTTC,CSVEGFPNEQFF
.,.,TRBV27,TRBJ1-5,TGTGCCAGCAGTTTACAGTTCGGCAATCAGCCCCAGCATTTT,CASSLQFGNQPQHF
.,.,TRBV29-1,TRBJ2-1,TGCAGCGTTGCCCCGGGAGTGGTCGATGAGCAGTTCTTC,CSVAPGVVDEQFF
.,TRBD1,TRBV6-6,TRBJ1-3,TGTGCCAGCAGTTACTCGACAGGGGTCGGAAACACCATATATTTT,CASSYSTGVGNTIYF
once,.,TRBV25-1,TRBJ2-3,TGTGCCGGATCGGGACACGGCACAGATACGCAGTATTTT,CAGSGHGTDTQYF
.,.,TRBV2,TRBJ1-4,TGTGCCAGCACCAGGAACAGTGAAAAACTGTTTTTT,CASTRNSEKLFF
.,.,TRBV7-9,TRBJ2-3,TGTGCCAGCAGCCAGAGCGGGAGCACAGATACGCAGTATTTT,CASSQSGSTDTQYF
.,.,TRBV27,TRBJ1-1,TGTGCCAGCGGGGAGGCAGGGCTGAACACTGAAGCTTTCTTT,CASGEAGLNTEAFF
.,.,TRBV28,TRBJ2-3,TGTGCCAGCAGTGGGGGACTCCGGTTGGGCACAGATACGCAGTATTTT,CASSGGLRLGTDTQYF
.,.,TRBV5-6,TRBJ1-5,TGTGCCAGCAGCTCAGGGAATCAGCCCCAGCATTTT,CASSSGNQPQHF
.,TRBD2,TRBV5-5,TRBJ2-7,TGTGCCAGCACCATGGATCGGGCTAGCGGGAGAGACGAGCAGTACTTC,CASTMDRASGRDEQYF
.,TRBD2,TRBV18,TRBJ2-1,TGTGCCAGCTCCCGCAAAGGGCTAGCGGGAGAAACCAATGAGCAGTTCTTC,CASSRKGLAGETNEQFF
.,.,TRBV28,TRBJ2-1,TGTGCCAGCAGAAGTGGACAGAGAGCCTACAATGAGCAGTTCTTC,CASRSGQRAYNEQFF
.,TRBD2,TRBV5-1,TRBJ2-2,TGCGCCAGCAGACGGGAGGTGAACACCGGGGAGCTGTTTTTT,CASRREVNTGELFF
once,.,TRBV2,TRBJ1-1,TGTGCCAGCAGTGGGGTTGTAGGGGTCACTGAAGCTTTCTTT,CASSGVVGVTEAFF
.,.,TRBV29-1,TRBJ2-7,TGCAGCGTTGAAGAGGGCGGGGAGAACTACGAGCAGTACTTC,CSVEEGGENYEQYF
.,TRBD1,TRBV11-2,TRBJ2-1,TGTGCCAGCAGCCTCCGAGAAGACAGGGTCGACAATGAGCAGTTCTTC,CASSLREDRVDNEQFF
.,.,TRBV7-6,TRBJ1-5,TGTGCCAGCAGCTTTGGGGCCAATCAGCCCCAGCATTTT,CASSFGANQPQHF
once,.,TRBV7-2,TRBJ2-7,TGTGCCAGCAGCCCTAGTAGGGGACAATGGAACGAGCAGTACTTC,CASSPSRGQWNEQYF
few,TRBD2,TRBV11-2,TRBJ2-7,TGTGCCAGCAGCCAGGTCCGGGAGGGCCCCTACGAGCAGTACTTC,CASSQVREGPYEQYF
once,TRBD1,TRBV9,TRBJ1-1,TGTGCCAGCAGCGGGCAGGGCCCACAGGGGAAAGCTTTCTTT,CASSGQGPQGKAFF
.,TRBD1,TRBV29-1,TRBJ2-7,TGCAGCGTTACCTCACTCGGGACAGGCTCCTACGAGCAGTACTTC,CSVTSLGTGSYEQYF
.,TRBD2,TRBV19,TRBJ2-3,TGTGCCAGTAGTGCGGGGACTAGAGATACGCAGTATTTT,CASSAGTRDTQYF
.,.,TRBV28,TRBJ2-5,TGTGCCAGCAGCCGGGGGACAGTTCAAGAGACCCAGTACTTC,CASSRGTVQETQYF
once,TRBD2,TRBV29-1,TRBJ2-5,TGCAGCGTTGAAGATCCTAGCGGGAGTGAGACCCAGTACTTC,CSVEDPSGSETQYF
.,.,TRBV18,TRBJ1-4,TGTGCCAGCTCAGAAACAACAGGGAACGAAAAACTGTTTTTT,CASSETTGNEKLFF
.,.,TRBV7-2,TRBJ2-5,TGTGCCAGCAGCTTATTTACGCATCCCTCGGGGACCCAGTACTTC,CASSLFTHPSGTQYF
.,TRBD1,TRBV9,TRBJ2-7,TGTGCCAGCAGCGTAGATGAGGGGGCTTACGAGCAGTACTTC,CASSVDEGAYEQYF
.,TRBD1,TRBV7-8,TRBJ2-3,TGTGCCAGCAGCTTAGCGCGGGGACAGGGAAGAGGAGATACGCAGTATTTT,CASSLARGQGRGDTQYF
once,.,TRBV28,TRBJ1-2,TGTGCCAACTGGCAGGGGAACTATGGCTACACCTTC,CANWQGNYGYTF
.,TRBD2,TRBV4-2,TRBJ2-1,TGTGCCAGCAGCTCACAACTAGCGGGAGGGCCGGGGGGTTTCAATGAGCAGTTCTTC,CASSSQLAGGPGGFNEQFF
.,TRBD1,TRBV15,TRBJ1-5,TGTGCCACCAGCAGAGATGTCGAGGGGGCGAATCAGCCCCAGCATTTT,CATSRDVEGANQPQHF
.,.,TRBV5-7,TRBJ2-7,TGTGCCAGCAGCTTGGTTGGGAGCTCCTACGAGCAGTACTTC,CASSLVGSSYEQYF
.,.,TRBV9,TRBJ2-7,TGTGCCAGCAGCGTAGCTGCCACGGACTTCTACGAGCAGTACTTC,CASSVAATDFYEQYF
.,TRBD2,TRBV7-9,TRBJ2-7,TGTGCCAGCAGCCCCGTCCTAGCGGGAGTCTACGAGCAGTACTTC,CASSPVLAGVYEQYF
.,TRBD2,TRBV7-3,TRBJ2-3,TGTGCCAGCAGTTACGGAATAGCGGGAGCACTGGCAGATACGCAGTATTTT,CASSYGIAGALADTQYF
.,TRBD2,TRBV9,TRBJ2-7,TGTGCCAGCAGCGTAGAAGGGGCAGCGGGAGTATCCTACGAGCAGTACTTC,CASSVEGAAGVSYEQYF
.,TRBD1,TRBV2,TRBJ1-5,TGTGCCAGCAGGGTAGGGACAGGGAGAAATCAGCCCCAGCATTTT,CASRVGTGRNQPQHF
.,TRBD1,TRBV27,TRBJ2-7,TGTGCCAGCAGTGCCGGGACAGGGGCCTACGAGCAGTACTTC,CASSAGTGAYEQYF
.,TRBD2,TRBV2,TRBJ2-1,TGTGCCAGCAGGGGGACTAGCGGCCTTAATGAGCAGTTCTTC,CASRGTSGLNEQFF
.,.,TRBV19,TRBJ2-7,TGTGCCAGTAGTACGGGCGGAGGGACTTTCGAGCAGTACTTC,CASSTGGGTFEQYF
.,.,TRBV5-4,TRBJ1-1,TGTGCCAGCAGCTTGGACCCTCAGGGCAACACTGAAGCTTTCTTT,CASSLDPQGNTEAFF
.,.,TRBV5-1,TRBJ2-1,TGCGCCAGCAGCACGGGAGCGTACAGCTCCTACAATGAGCAGTTCTTC,CASSTGAYSSYNEQFF
.,TRBD1,TRBV29-1,TRBJ2-2,TGCAGCTTCCGGAGTGACAGGGCCGCGAACACCGGGGAGCTGTTTTTT,CSFRSDRAANTGELFF
.,.,TRBV30,TRBJ2-7,TGTGCCTGGAGGGACACCCATTCCTACGAGCAGTACTTC,CAWRDTHSYEQYF
.,.,TRBV29-1,TRBJ2-5,TGCAGCGTCCGTCGGGGGGCTGGAGAGACCCAGTACTTC,CSVRRGAGETQYF
.,.,TRBV29-1,TRBJ2-2,TGCAGCGTGAGGGGGACGGTGAACACCGGGGAGCTGTTTTTT,CSVRGTVNTGELFF